Following are 17 T cell receptor beta chains from one sample sequenced in a study of blood T cell repertoires in COVID-19. TCRdb's table, derived via immunoSEQ multiplex PCR, lists solely in-frame clones and lacks some. The repertoire holds roughly 100,000 clones, with about four fifths as singletons. Material: peripheral blood. These receptors all come from a woman of 80 years or more with acute or convalescent COVID-19.

V and J are TRBV3-1 (or the pseudogene TRBV3-2) and TRBJ2-5; 10 bases are shared with TRBD1. CDR1 and CDR2 (germline): LGHDT, YNNKEL (reference sequence). V lost 4 bases, J lost 1 base, and 9 bases stayed unmatched. The CDR3 totals 17 residues. The CDR3 coding sequence is TGTGCCAGCAGCCCCACCGGGGGACAGGGGTCCCAAGAGACCCAGTACTTC. Translation gives CASSPTGGQGSQETQYF.

This clone was counted a single time. The chain joins TRBV2 to TRBJ1-6; possibly TRBD1 for D (5 bases). The V gene's germline CDR1 is SNHLY and CDR2 FYNNEI. V was shortened by 2 bases and J by 8 bases, with 10 bases between the two germline ends. The CDR3 sequence is 14 residues long. The CDR3, as DNA: TGTGCCAGCAGTGAAATGTGGGGGGATTCACCCCTCCACTTT. Its protein is CASSEMWGDSPLHF. Full variable domain (outside the CDR3, taken from reference TRBV2 and TRBJ1-6): EPEVTQTPSHQVTQMGQEVILRCVPISNHLYFYWYRQILGQKVEFLVSFYNNEISEKSEIFDDQFSVERPDGSNFTLKIRSTKLEDSAMYFCASSEMWGDSPLHFGNGTRLTVT.

The chain uses TRBV18 and TRBJ2-3; 10 bases align to TRBD2. V was clipped by 5 bases and J by 2 bases; unmatched bases: 7. CDR1 KGHSH and CDR2 LQKENI come from the germline V gene. There are 16 residues in the CDR3. CDR3 in DNA: TGTGCCAGCTCATTCGCTAGCGGGGGAACCACAGATACGCAGTATTTT. Its translation: CASSFASGGTTDTQYF.

The chain uses TRBV6-5 and TRBJ1-6; TRBD1 agrees at 9 bases. The CDR3 has 14 amino acids. Germline trimming cut 6 bases from V and 7 bases from J; bases unmatched to any gene: 4. CDR1 is MNHEY and CDR2 is SVGAGI in the germline V gene. The CDR3 protein is CASSLTGGNSPLHF. The CDR3, as DNA: TGTGCCAGCAGCCTGACAGGGGGGAATTCACCCCTCCACTTT.

This CDR3 reads CASSVRGSADTQYF. The DNA of the CDR3 is TGCGCCAGCAGTGTGAGGGGGTCGGCAGATACGCAGTATTTT. This chain joins TRBV5-1 and TRBJ2-3; D possibly corresponds to TRBD1 (6 bases). From germline, CDR1 is SGHRS and CDR2 YFSETQ. Trimming took off 5 bases at V and 4 bases at J, with 14 bases between the two ends. CDR3 length: 14 amino acids.

The chain recombines TRBV5-1 with TRBJ2-5, with D maybe TRBD1 (5 bases). Germline lookup yields CDR1 SGHRS and CDR2 YFSETQ. The V and J ends lost 6 bases and 2 bases respectively, with 14 bases between them. The CDR3 is made up of 14 amino acids. The CDR3 region is CASTSRTPQETQYF. The CDR3 DNA reads as TGCGCCAGCACCTCCAGGACACCGCAAGAGACCCAGTACTTC.

This chain joins TRBV18 and TRBJ2-1; 10 nucleotides agree with TRBD2. This CDR3 is 15 amino acids long. Germline trimming cut 0 bases from V and 6 bases from J; bases unmatched to any gene: 2. From germline, CDR1 is KGHSH and CDR2 LQKENI. The CDR3 DNA reads as TGTGCCAGCTCACCACCTAGCGGGAGGACCAATGAGCAGTTCTTC. Translating it yields CASSPPSGRTNEQFF.

CDR3 amino acids: CATAGDFYGYTF. CDR3 DNA: TGTGCCACCGCCGGGGACTTCTATGGCTACACCTTC. The V and J genes are TRBV19 and TRBJ1-2, with a weak D call TRBD1 (5 bases). This CDR3 contains 12 residues. Trimming cost V 10 bases and J 4 bases, with 13 bases left between them. Germline values: CDR1 LNHDA, CDR2 SQIVND (reference sequence).

The rearrangement uses TRBV5-1 and TRBJ2-1, with no clear D. Germline V CDR1 and CDR2: SGHRS, YFSETQ. The ends were cut back, 0 bases at V and 7 bases at J, with 8 bases in the middle. The CDR3 has 13 amino acids. CDR3 bases: TGCGCCAGCAGCTTGGGAGGCTCTAATGAGCAGTTCTTC. Residues: CASSLGGSNEQFF.

This chain uses TRBV7-9 with TRBJ1-1; 8 nucleotides agree with TRBD1. J gave up 4 bases and V 5 bases, and 3 bases lay outside the gene matches. This CDR3 region has 13 residues. Germline values: CDR1 SEHNR, CDR2 FQNEAQ (reference sequence). CDR3 sequence (DNA): TGTGCCAGCAGCGGACAGGGAGGCACTGAAGCTTTCTTT. It specifies CASSGQGGTEAFF.

In this sample, this clone turned up a few times. This sequence joins TRBV12-3 or TRBV12-4 and TRBJ1-2, with D perhaps matching TRBD1 (5 bases). This CDR3 is 13 amino acids long. Trimming left V 7 bases short and J 3 bases short, with 12 bases between. For the CDR3, the DNA is TGTGCCAGCAAAATCGGGACTGACTATGGCTACACCTTC. This gives the protein CASKIGTDYGYTF.

The chain is built from TRBV10-2 and TRBJ2-7, with TRBD2 as a possible D gene (6 bases). The CDR3 length is 17 residues. Trimming stripped 11 bases from V and 2 bases from J, with 28 bases between. From germline, CDR1 is WSHSY and CDR2 SAAADI. CDR3 coding DNA: TGCGCCGGTCTCTTTGGAGGGAGTGGCGGCGGTCCCTACGAGCAGTACTTC. Protein product: CAGLFGGSGGGPYEQYF.

The chain combines TRBV5-8 with TRBJ2-7; 11 nucleotides line up with TRBD2. With 9 bases clipped from V and 5 bases from J, the junction kept 10 bases outside the gene matches. CDR3 length: 14 amino acids. Germline values: CDR1 SGHTS, CDR2 YDEGEE. The CDR3 here is CATSSGRAVHEQYF. CDR3 bases: TGTGCCACAAGTAGCGGGAGGGCCGTGCACGAGCAGTACTTC.

This clone was seen once. This sequence joins TRBV7-9 and TRBJ2-1; 10 bases fit TRBD1. The V gene's germline CDR1 is SEHNR and CDR2 FQNEAQ (reference sequence). The CDR3 has 16 residues. V gave up 5 bases and J gave up 6 bases; unmatched junction bases: 10. The CDR3 DNA sequence: TGTGCCAGCAGCCCTCAAGACAGGGGGCGCCGCAATGAGCAGTTCTTC. Its protein is CASSPQDRGRRNEQFF.

The V gene is TRBV7-8, the J gene TRBJ1-1; D ambiguous. The CDR3 covers 14 residues. Trimming removed 1 base from V and 3 bases from J, with 9 bases in between. CDR1 and CDR2 (germline): SGHVS, FQNEAQ. CDR3 region: CASSLGGIYTEAFF. The DNA of the CDR3 is TGTGCCAGCAGCTTAGGCGGGATCTACACTGAAGCTTTCTTT.

This chain links TRBV5-1 with TRBJ2-1; a possible D gene is TRBD2 (6 bases). Trimming removed 2 bases from V and 5 bases from J, with 11 bases in between. CDR1 and CDR2 from the germline V gene are SGHRS and YFSETQ. The CDR3 extends over 14 amino acids. The CDR3, as DNA: TGCGCCAGCAGCTTCGGGACTCAAGACAATGAGCAGTTCTTC. Translated, it gives CASSFGTQDNEQFF.

The rearrangement uses TRBV7-2 and TRBJ2-3; TRBD2 aligns across 9 bases. Looked up from germline, CDR1 is SGHTA and CDR2 is FQGNSA. CDR3 length: 17 amino acids. V was pared by 5 bases and J by 2 bases, with 11 bases of the junction left unmatched. Here the CDR3 DNA reads TGTGCCAGCAGCCCTTTTGGCGGGAGGGTAATCACAGATACGCAGTATTTT. It translates to CASSPFGGRVITDTQYF.